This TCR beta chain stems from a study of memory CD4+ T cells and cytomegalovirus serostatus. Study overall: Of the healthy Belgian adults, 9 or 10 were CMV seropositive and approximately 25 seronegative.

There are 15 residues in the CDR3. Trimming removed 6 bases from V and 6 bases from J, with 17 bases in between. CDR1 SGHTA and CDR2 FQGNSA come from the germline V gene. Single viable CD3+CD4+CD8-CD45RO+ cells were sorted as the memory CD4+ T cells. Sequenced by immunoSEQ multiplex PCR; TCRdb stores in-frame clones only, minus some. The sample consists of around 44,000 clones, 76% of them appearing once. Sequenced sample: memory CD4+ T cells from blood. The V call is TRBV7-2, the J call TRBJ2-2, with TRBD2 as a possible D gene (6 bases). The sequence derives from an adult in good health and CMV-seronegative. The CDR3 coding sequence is TGTGCCAGCAGAGGAGGGCAGGGCGGAGCCGGGGAGCTGTTTTTT. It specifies CASRGGQGGAGELFF.